The clone carrying this T cell receptor beta chain was observed many times. The antigen is unknown. These data come from a study of T cells in Graves' hyperthyroidism and ophthalmopathy. The CDR3 covers 14 residues. V dropped 7 bases and J dropped 0 bases, with 14 bases sitting between them. The germline V gene encodes CDR1 DFQATT and CDR2 SNEGSKA (reference sequence). A NOSPECS grade of at least 4, a Clinical Activity Score of at least 3 and duration under 3 months were recorded in ophthalmopathy patients. Source material for PBMCs was about 10 ml fresh peripheral blood. Study outcomes and limitations: Ophthalmopathy got predicted by the model a median approximately 6.3 months before its onset. A 13 V-J model separated ophthalmopathy from stable hyperthyroidism.

Amplified regions were TCR beta CDR3 sequences from RNA transcripts. HTBI primers were used for first-round RT-PCR of the TCR CDR3. MiXCR, run by TCRdb on the multiplex PCR reads, gives a single entry per CDR3 protein. This sample has around 250,000 distinct CDR3 sequences; approximately 25% occur once, and the top ten carry roughly 40%. J is TRBJ2-3 and V is TRBV20-1, with TRBD2 as a possible D gene (6 bases). This clonotype originated in a woman aged 40-49 years with Graves' ophthalmopathy. The sequenced sample was blood. The CDR3 nucleotides are TGCAGTGTCCCCCCACTAGCAAGCACAGATACGCAGTATTTT. Encoded protein: CSVPPLASTDTQYF.